What follows are 31 T cell receptor beta chains derived from one specimen sequenced in a study of T cell responses to AZD1222 COVID-19 vaccine. Libraries were prepared by immunoSEQ multiplex PCR; TCRdb keeps only in-frame clonotypes and omits some of them. The sample records tens of thousands of clones, approximately 86% being singletons. The input for sequencing was peripheral blood, taken 28 days after the second AZD1222 dose. Every receptor here comes from an adult who received the AZD1222 COVID-19 vaccine.

This clone is medium-sized within its sample. The chain couples TRBV3-1 (or the pseudogene TRBV3-2) to TRBJ2-3; 10 positions match TRBD1. The CDR3 covers 14 residues. The trim removed 4 bases at V and 5 bases at J, leaving 3 bases unmatched. Germline CDR1 LGHDT, CDR2 YNNKEL (reference sequence). This CDR3 is CASSPGQGVDTQYF. DNA of the CDR3: TGTGCCAGCAGCCCCGGACAGGGGGTAGATACGCAGTATTTT.

The rearrangement joins TRBV5-1 to TRBJ2-2; maybe TRBD1 (6 bases). The CDR3 contains 15 residues. The germline V and J ends were trimmed by 0 bases and 4 bases, with 10 bases remaining between them. Per the germline V gene, CDR1 is SGHRS and CDR2 is YFSETQ. In DNA, the CDR3 is TGCGCCAGCAGCTTGGCTGCAGGGGCCACCGGGGAGCTGTTTTTT. It is translated as CASSLAAGATGELFF.

V and J are TRBV29-1 and TRBJ2-5, with 8 bases aligning to TRBD2. The CDR3 contains 16 residues. V was pared by 1 base and J by 1 base, with 8 bases of the junction left unmatched. Germline assignment: CDR1 SQVTM and CDR2 ANQGSEA. DNA of the CDR3: TGCAGCGTTGAAGGAATAGCGGGGTTTTCCCAAGAGACCCAGTACTTC. Protein product: CSVEGIAGFSQETQYF. Supplemented by reference TRBV29-1 and TRBJ2-5, the full variable domain reads SAVISQKPSRDICQRGTSLTIQCQVDSQVTMMFWYRQQPGQSLTLIATANQGSEATYESGFVIDKFPISRPNLTFSTLTVSNMSPEDSSIYLCSVEGIAGFSQETQYFGPGTRLLVL.

The CDR3 sequence: CASSSTGGLDTQYF. Written as DNA, the CDR3 is TGCGCCAGCAGCTCAACAGGGGGCTTAGATACGCAGTATTTT. This chain uses TRBV5-1 with TRBJ2-3; 9 positions agree with TRBD1. This CDR3 comprises 14 residues. Germline values: CDR1 SGHRS, CDR2 YFSETQ. The J segment lost 5 bases and the V segment lost 3 bases, leaving 4 bases of the junction unmatched.

This sequence joins TRBV7-9 and TRBJ2-1; 8 bases match TRBD1. V lost 6 bases to trimming and J lost 5 bases; unmatched junction nucleotides: 9. Germline CDR1 is SEHNR and CDR2 is FQNEAQ (reference sequence). The length of the CDR3 is 15 residues. CDR3 loop: CASRRQGFPNNEQFF. DNA for the CDR3: TGTGCCAGCAGACGACAGGGGTTCCCCAACAATGAGCAGTTCTTC.

V gene TRBV10-3 combines with J gene TRBJ2-6, with D perhaps TRBD1 or TRBD2 (6 bases each). Germline-derived CDR1 and CDR2 are ENHRY and SYGVKD. The germline V and J ends were trimmed by 3 bases and 0 bases, with 9 bases remaining between them. The CDR3 is 16 amino acids. The CDR3 region is CAISEQGGSGANVLTF. The CDR3 DNA is TGTGCCATCAGTGAACAGGGAGGCTCTGGGGCCAACGTCCTGACTTTC.

The CDR3 DNA sequence: TGTGCCAGCAGTGACGGACAGGGCGGCACTGAAGCTTTCTTT. Its protein is CASSDGQGGTEAFF. The genes are TRBV6-1 and TRBJ1-1; 8 bases line up with TRBD1. Germline CDR1 MNHNS, CDR2 SASEGT. The CDR3 has 14 amino acids. The J segment lost 4 bases and the V segment lost 3 bases, leaving 4 bases of the junction unmatched.

The V and J genes are TRBV6-5 and TRBJ1-2, with a tentative D call TRBD1 (5 bases). The CDR3 extends over 11 amino acids. The germline gives CDR1 MNHEY, CDR2 SVGAGI. The CDR3 spells CALRGNYGYTF. The CDR3 DNA is TGTGCGCTGCGGGGGAACTATGGCTACACCTTC.

The chain couples TRBV6-1 to TRBJ1-3; weak D call: TRBD1 (5 bases). CDR3 size: 17 residues. Germline values: CDR1 MNHNS, CDR2 SASEGT. The germline V and J ends were trimmed by 7 bases and 0 bases, with 19 bases remaining between them. The CDR3 here is CASTDPRGRGSGNTIYF. DNA of the CDR3: TGTGCCAGCACTGACCCGCGGGGCCGCGGCTCTGGAAACACCATATATTTT.

V usage is TRBV24-1 and J usage is TRBJ1-2, with 7 bases fitting TRBD1. Germline V gene data show CDR1 as KGHDR and CDR2 as SFDVKD. There are 14 residues in the CDR3. V was pared by 3 bases and J by 5 bases, with 5 bases of the junction left unmatched. The CDR3 loop reads CATSDPDRAYGYTF. The CDR3 DNA sequence: TGTGCCACCAGTGATCCAGACAGGGCATATGGCTACACCTTC.

This chain joins TRBV7-2 and TRBJ2-3; 8 nucleotides match TRBD2. Trimming at V came to 4 bases and at J to 3 bases, leaving 6 bases not matched to a gene. CDR3 length: 15 amino acids. Germline CDR1 is SGHTA and CDR2 is FQGNSA. The chain's CDR3 is CASSSRSGSTDTQYF. The CDR3 region has the DNA TGTGCCAGCAGCTCGCGCAGCGGGAGTACAGATACGCAGTATTTT.

The V gene is TRBV6-5, the J gene TRBJ2-7, with TRBD2 as a possible D gene (6 bases). Germline CDR1 reads MNHEY; CDR2 reads SVGAGI. The CDR3 runs 16 residues. V shed 0 bases and J shed 0 bases, with 12 bases lying between them. Here the CDR3 DNA reads TGTGCCAGCAGTTACTCGAAATCTAGCGCCTCCTACGAGCAGTACTTC. It codes for CASSYSKSSASYEQYF.

This clone occurred a few times. The chain uses TRBV7-3 and TRBJ2-5; TRBD1 agrees at 7 bases. After removal of 4 bases from V and 1 base from J, the junction contained 0 bases not matched to a gene. This CDR3 is built from 13 residues. CDR1 and CDR2 (germline): SGHTA, FQGTGA. The CDR3 region has the DNA TGTGCCAGCAGCTGGGACAGCCAAGAGACCCAGTACTTC. It translates to CASSWDSQETQYF.

The V call is TRBV9, the J call TRBJ1-1; D ambiguous. V lost 0 bases and J 0 bases, leaving 9 bases between the germline ends. Germline CDR1 reads SGDLS; CDR2 reads YYNGEE. CDR3 size: 15 residues. This CDR3 reads CASSVGSVVNTEAFF. The CDR3 DNA reads as TGTGCCAGCAGCGTAGGCAGTGTAGTGAACACTGAAGCTTTCTTT. The full variable domain, rest sourced from reference TRBV9 and TRBJ1-1, is DSGVTQTPKHLITATGQRVTLRCSPRSGDLSVYWYQQSLDQGLQFLIQYYNGEERAKGNILERFSAQQFPDLHSELNLSSLELGDSALYFCASSVGSVVNTEAFFGQGTRLTVV.

The chain recombines TRBV11-3 with TRBJ2-1; TRBD2 aligns across 13 bases. The J segment lost 3 bases and the V segment lost 5 bases, leaving 4 bases of the junction unmatched. The CDR3 contains 16 residues. Germline-derived CDR1 and CDR2 are SGHNT and YENEEA. This chain's CDR3 is CASSTRTSGGYNEQFF. CDR3 nucleotides: TGTGCCAGCAGCACCAGGACTAGCGGGGGCTACAATGAGCAGTTCTTC.

The V call is TRBV7-2, the J call TRBJ2-3; D gene unclear. V was pared by 2 bases and J by 1 base, with 10 bases between. The CDR3 is 15 residues long. Germline CDR1 SGHTA, CDR2 FQGNSA. In DNA, the CDR3 is TGTGCCAGCAGCTTATCCCCTAGTGGCACAGATACGCAGTATTTT. Protein sequence: CASSLSPSGTDTQYF.

V and J are TRBV15 and TRBJ2-7; no clear D gene. Between the trimmed V and J ends, which lost 3 bases and 10 bases, there was a span of 16 bases. The length of the CDR3 is 13 residues. Germline assignment: CDR1 LNHNV and CDR2 YYDKDF (reference sequence). The CDR3 sequence is CATSRGNRLRQYF. DNA for the CDR3: TGTGCCACCAGCAGGGGGAACAGACTCCGACAGTACTTC.

This clone was observed a single time. The chain carries TRBV10-1 and TRBJ2-2, with 9 bases identical to TRBD2. With 0 bases clipped from V and 0 bases from J, the junction kept 5 bases outside the gene matches. There are 18 residues in the CDR3. Germline-derived CDR1 and CDR2 are WNHNN and SYGVQD (reference sequence). CDR3 loop: CASSESSTSGPNTGELFF. CDR3 DNA sequence: TGCGCCAGCAGTGAGTCATCGACTAGCGGACCGAACACCGGGGAGCTGTTTTTT.

This chain uses TRBV9 with TRBJ2-7, with D possibly TRBD1 on 6 matching bases. V was shortened by 2 bases and J by 0 bases, with 15 bases between the two germline ends. Germline lookup yields CDR1 SGDLS and CDR2 YYNGEE. The CDR3 is made up of 16 amino acids. The CDR3 region is CASSVAFETGSYEQYF. DNA for the CDR3: TGTGCCAGCAGCGTTGCGTTTGAGACAGGCTCCTACGAGCAGTACTTC.

This sequence joins TRBV28 and TRBJ2-3; TRBD2 agrees at 8 bases. Germline V gene sequence: CDR1 MDHEN, CDR2 SYDVKM. V lost 8 bases to trimming and J lost 1 base; unmatched junction nucleotides: 5. The CDR3 loop spans 14 amino acids. The CDR3 bases are TGTGCCAGCGGAAAACTAGCGGGCACAGATACGCAGTATTTT. Protein product: CASGKLAGTDTQYF.

This chain uses TRBV28 with TRBJ2-7; D might be TRBD1 or TRBD2, each matching 5 bases. Germline lookup yields CDR1 MDHEN and CDR2 SYDVKM. The CDR3 has 12 amino acids. V was trimmed by 5 bases and J by 10 bases, leaving 15 bases between them. This CDR3 is CASSPDPRDQYF. CDR3 coding DNA: TGTGCCAGCAGTCCGGACCCGAGGGACCAGTACTTC.

This clone was seen a single time. The rearrangement uses TRBV6-2 or TRBV6-3 and TRBJ1-6; 7 nucleotides align to TRBD1. Germline V gives CDR1 MNHEY, CDR2 SVGEGT. CDR3 size: 16 residues. Unmatched junction bases numbered 5, after V lost 0 bases and J lost 6 bases. This CDR3 reads CASSYSKTGPNSPLHF. CDR3 DNA: TGTGCCAGCAGTTACTCGAAGACAGGGCCTAATTCACCCCTCCACTTT.

This clone occurred once. The rearrangement joins TRBV19 to TRBJ1-6; D unclear. Germline lookup yields CDR1 LNHDA and CDR2 SQIVND (reference sequence). The length of the CDR3 is 14 residues. V dropped 7 bases and J dropped 0 bases, with 7 bases sitting between them. In nucleotides, the CDR3 is TGTGCCAGTATCTCTAGCTCCTATAATTCACCCCTCCACTTT. Encoded protein: CASISSSYNSPLHF.

The V and J genes are TRBV4-1 and TRBJ2-7, with 9 nucleotides matching TRBD1. The CDR3 loop spans 14 amino acids. CDR1 and CDR2 from the germline V gene are MGHRA and YSYEKL. V was pared by 3 bases and J by 4 bases, with 4 bases of the junction left unmatched. In nucleotides, the CDR3 is TGCGCCAGCAGCCACCCTGGACAGGGGTACGAGCAGTACTTC. Translating it yields CASSHPGQGYEQYF.

V and J are TRBV12-5 and TRBJ2-7, with D maybe TRBD2 (5 bases). The CDR3 runs to 15 residues. The germline V and J ends were trimmed by 4 bases and 0 bases, with 13 bases remaining between them. Germline assignment: CDR1 LGHNT and CDR2 FRNRAP. Written as DNA, the CDR3 is TGTGCTAGTGGTTGCCCTAGCCGAGGCTCCTACGAGCAGTACTTC. Translating it yields CASGCPSRGSYEQYF.

The chain combines TRBV30 with TRBJ1-1; 10 bases agree with TRBD1. V lost 4 bases to trimming and J lost 1 base; unmatched junction nucleotides: 3. The CDR3 loop spans 14 amino acids. Germline V CDR1 and CDR2: GTSNPN, SVGIG (reference sequence). The CDR3: CAWTRDRGNTEAFF. The CDR3 DNA follows: TGTGCCTGGACCCGGGACAGGGGGAACACTGAAGCTTTCTTT.

The table lists this clone with a few counts. Here the CDR3 reads CASSDGTRGDTQYF. CDR3 sequence (DNA): TGTGCCAGCAGTGACGGGACCCGGGGAGATACGCAGTATTTT. J is TRBJ2-3 and V is TRBV2; possibly TRBD1 or TRBD2 for D (5 bases each). CDR3 length: 14 residues. Germline CDR1 reads SNHLY; CDR2 reads FYNNEI. V shed 3 bases and J shed 5 bases, with 12 bases lying between them.

V usage is TRBV7-2 and J usage is TRBJ2-1; the match to TRBD2 covers 8 bases. Losses at the gene ends were 6 bases for V and 4 bases for J; bases not matched to a gene: 8. The CDR3 length is 15 residues. Germline V gene sequence: CDR1 SGHTA, CDR2 FQGNSA. The CDR3 DNA sequence: TGTGCCAGCAGTTCTACTAGCGGACCTTACAATGAGCAGTTCTTC. It specifies CASSSTSGPYNEQFF.

V usage is TRBV25-1 and J usage is TRBJ2-1, with no clear D. The V and J ends lost 4 bases and 4 bases respectively, with 11 bases between them. This CDR3 has 14 residues. From germline, CDR1 is MGHDK and CDR2 SYGVNS. CDR3 DNA sequence: TGTGCCAGCAGTGTGCGGATTGGATACAATGAGCAGTTCTTC. Translated: CASSVRIGYNEQFF.

The rearrangement joins TRBV7-9 to TRBJ1-5; 8 nucleotides line up with TRBD1. V lost 10 bases to trimming and J lost 7 bases; unmatched junction nucleotides: 9. Germline CDR1 reads SEHNR; CDR2 reads FQNEAQ (reference sequence). The length of the CDR3 is 13 residues. CDR3 DNA: TGTGCCAAGATCCAGGGGGCAGGGCAGCCCCAGCATTTT. Translation gives CAKIQGAGQPQHF.

This clone was counted a single time. The chain combines TRBV28 with TRBJ1-6; 10 bases map to TRBD1. Germline CDR1 and CDR2: MDHEN and SYDVKM. This CDR3 comprises 14 residues. With 6 bases clipped from V and 7 bases from J, the junction kept 3 bases outside the gene matches. As DNA, the CDR3 is TGTGCCAGCAGCCCGGGACAGGGGAATTCACCCCTCCACTTT. It codes for CASSPGQGNSPLHF.